The 18 T cell receptor beta chains given below trace back to one sample, sequenced in a study of T cells in Graves' hyperthyroidism and ophthalmopathy. TCR beta CDR3 sequences were amplified from RNA transcripts. The TCR CDR3 was amplified in a first-round RT-PCR using the HTBI primer set. Via MiXCR, TCRdb re-called the multiplex PCR reads, giving one row per CDR3 protein. Here the sample spans hundreds of thousands of distinct CDR3 sequences, approximately 15% being singletons. The specimen sequenced was blood. The receptors shown here come from a woman aged 25 to 39 with Graves' hyperthyroidism that later progressed to Graves' ophthalmopathy.

Only one count was recorded for this clonotype. This rearrangement joins TRBV6-2 or TRBV6-3 to TRBJ2-1, with a possible D match to TRBD2 (6 bases). Germline values: CDR1 MNHEY, CDR2 SVGEGT. V was trimmed by 6 bases and J by 10 bases, leaving 25 bases between them. CDR3 length equals 16 residues. Here the CDR3 reads CASSPGSGPLRREQFF. CDR3 in DNA: TGTGCCAGCAGCCCCGGGAGCGGGCCCCTTAGGAGAGAGCAGTTCTTC.

The V and J genes are TRBV20-1 and TRBJ1-2; possibly TRBD1 for D (5 bases). CDR1 is DFQATT, CDR2 SNEGSKA, per germline (reference sequence). Deletions cut 2 bases from V and 4 bases from J, with 17 bases between. The length of the CDR3 is 15 residues. CDR3 loop: CSARLSRGYGYGYTF. For the CDR3, the DNA is TGCAGTGCTAGACTCTCCCGGGGGTATGGCTATGGCTACACCTTC.

This clonotype showed up many times. The chain has TRBV5-1 and TRBJ1-1; 8 positions agree with TRBD1. This CDR3 comprises 15 residues. CDR1 is SGHRS and CDR2 is YFSETQ in the germline V gene. V was pared by 4 bases and J by 0 bases, with 5 bases of the junction left unmatched. The CDR3 DNA reads as TGCGCCAGCAGCCTGACAGGGGACGTGAACACTGAAGCTTTCTTT. Encoded protein: CASSLTGDVNTEAFF.

This clonotype was seen many times. This sequence joins TRBV12-3 or TRBV12-4 and TRBJ1-5, with 8 bases identical to TRBD1. The CDR3 totals 16 residues. After removal of 3 bases from V and 3 bases from J, the junction contained 7 bases not matched to a gene. The CDR3 sequence is CASSLAGTGFNQPQHF. Here the CDR3 DNA reads TGTGCCAGCAGTTTGGCCGGGACAGGCTTCAATCAGCCCCAGCATTTT.

This clonotype was seen many times. J is TRBJ1-4 and V is TRBV20-1; D call uncertain. CDR1 DFQATT and CDR2 SNEGSKA come from the germline V gene (reference sequence). There are 14 residues in the CDR3. CDR3 nucleotides: TGCAGCGCCCATTTCCGGGCCGGTAATGAAAAACTGTTTTTT. Residues: CSAHFRAGNEKLFF.

V gene TRBV10-1 combines with J gene TRBJ2-3; D is undetermined. Trimming shortened V by 4 bases and J by 1 base, and 12 bases separated the two germline ends. Germline loops: CDR1 WNHNN, CDR2 SYGVQD (reference sequence). The CDR3 contains 15 residues. CDR3 nucleotide sequence: TGCGCCAGCAGTGGCGGTGTGATTGGCACAGATACGCAGTATTTT. Amino acid sequence: CASSGGVIGTDTQYF.

This clonotype was found many times. This chain links TRBV30 with TRBJ2-5, with D possibly matching TRBD1 (6 bases). Deletions cut 8 bases from V and 5 bases from J, with 18 bases between. Germline CDR1 GTSNPN, CDR2 SVGIG (reference sequence). The CDR3 is 13 residues long. The CDR3 region has the DNA TGTGCCAGAAATACAGGGCTCAAGGAGACCCAGTACTTC. Translation: CARNTGLKETQYF.

This clonotype was seen a few times. The chain recombines TRBV3-1 with TRBJ1-4; tentatively, D is TRBD1 (5 bases). With 3 bases removed from V and 1 base from J, the gap between germline ends came to 9 bases. CDR3 size: 15 residues. Germline CDR1 reads LGHDT; CDR2 reads YNNKEL (reference sequence). The CDR3 here is CASSHPDITNEKLFF. CDR3 DNA: TGTGCCAGCAGCCACCCGGACATAACTAATGAAAAACTGTTTTTT. The variable domain in full, with the rest retrieved from reference TRBV3-1 and TRBJ1-4, is DTAVSQTPKYLVTQMGNDKSIKCEQNLGHDTMYWYKQDSKKFLKIMFSYNNKELIINETVPNRFSPKSPDKAHLNLHINSLELGDSAVYFCASSHPDITNEKLFFGSGTQLSVL.

The chain joins TRBV27 to TRBJ2-1, with 8 bases fitting TRBD2. Germline V lookup: CDR1 MNHEY, CDR2 SMNVEV (reference sequence). The CDR3 has 14 amino acids. Trimming cost V 5 bases and J 16 bases; bases outside gene matches: 16. The CDR3 DNA follows: TGTGCCAGCAGTCCGCACCCTACCGGGACTAGTCCATTCTTC. Translating it yields CASSPHPTGTSPFF.

This clonotype was observed at least ten times. The chain combines TRBV5-8 with TRBJ1-2; D is unclear. The CDR3 totals 15 residues. Germline V gene data show CDR1 as SGHTS and CDR2 as YDEGEE. The V end lost 4 bases, the J end lost 0 bases, and 13 bases lay between the germline ends. CDR3 sequence: CASSPALGSNYGYTF. The DNA of the CDR3 is TGTGCCAGCAGCCCGGCGTTGGGGTCTAACTATGGCTACACCTTC.

This clonotype has ten or more counts. This chain's CDR3 is CASSTIGRNTGPYGYTF. The CDR3 coding sequence is TGTGCCAGCAGCACCATTGGGCGGAACACAGGGCCCTATGGCTACACCTTC. V and J are TRBV28 and TRBJ1-2; possible D gene TRBD1, 6 bases. The CDR3 consists of 17 residues. Germline V gene data show CDR1 as MDHEN and CDR2 as SYDVKM. With 6 bases removed from V and 4 bases from J, the gap between germline ends came to 24 bases.

This clonotype was counted at least ten times. The junction shows a germline mismatch at one end, possibly a read error. The rearrangement joins TRBV5-1 to TRBJ1-2; D may be TRBD1 (6 bases). Per germline, CDR1 SGHRS and CDR2 YFSETQ. The CDR3 totals 13 residues. The CDR3 nucleotides read TGTGCCAGCAGTTTTAAGGGGGACTATGGCTACACCTTC. It encodes CASSFKGDYGYTF.

This clonotype was observed many times. One end of the junction does not line up with germline, which may come from a read error. The chain recombines TRBV11-1 with TRBJ2-1, with 10 bases identical to TRBD2. Germline V gene data show CDR1 as SGHAT and CDR2 as FQDESV (reference sequence). The CDR3 spans 15 residues. CDR3 sequence: CASSVAGGSYNEQFF. The CDR3 bases are TGTGCCAGCAGCGTAGCGGGAGGATCCTACAATGAGCAGTTCTTC.

This clonotype came up many times. The J gene is TRBJ2-3, the V gene TRBV7-3, with unresolved D. V lost 5 bases, J lost 4 bases, and 16 bases lay in between. CDR1 is SGHTA, CDR2 FQGTGA, per germline. The CDR3 covers 15 residues. The CDR3 region is CASSPVPSGADTQYF. CDR3 DNA sequence: TGTGCCAGCAGCCCTGTCCCATCGGGTGCAGATACGCAGTATTTT. The full variable domain, completed using reference TRBV7-3 and TRBJ2-3, is GAGVSQTPSNKVTEKGKYVELRCDPISGHTALYWYRQSLGQGPEFLIYFQGTGAADDSGLPNDRFFAVRPEGSVSTLKIQRTERGDSAVYLCASSPVPSGADTQYFGPGTRLTVL.

The chain recombines TRBV19 with TRBJ1-6; D is perhaps TRBD1 (5 bases). This CDR3 is built from 14 residues. Germline V gene data show CDR1 as LNHDA and CDR2 as SQIVND (reference sequence). V gave up 3 bases and J gave up 9 bases, with 12 bases separating them. CDR3 coding DNA: TGTGCCAGTAGTATGGAGGACATAAGTTCACCCCTCCACTTT. This sequence encodes CASSMEDISSPLHF.

This rearrangement joins TRBV7-2 to TRBJ2-1; 11 bases line up with TRBD2. The DNA end favors TRBJ2-7, so the J call may be wrong. The CDR3 sequence is 16 residues long. The germline V gene has CDR1 SGHTA and CDR2 FQGNSA. The CDR3 is CASSLVAGGPYNEQYF. CDR3 nucleotides: TGTGCCAGCAGCTTAGTAGCGGGAGGGCCCTACAATGAGCAGTACTTC.

V gene TRBV28 combines with J gene TRBJ1-1; possible D gene TRBD1, 5 bases. This CDR3 comprises 12 residues. Trimming took 8 bases from V and 5 from J, leaving 12 bases between them. Germline V gene data show CDR1 as MDHEN and CDR2 as SYDVKM. CDR3 residues: CASFQGRTEAFF. CDR3 coding DNA: TGTGCCAGCTTTCAGGGTAGGACTGAAGCTTTCTTT.

About this clonotype: A much bigger clone sits one base away, suggesting this may be a read error. The V gene is TRBV7-9, the J gene TRBJ1-1; D gene uncertain. Germline V gives CDR1 SEHNR, CDR2 FQNEAQ (reference sequence). CDR3 length: 14 amino acids. CDR3: CASSLARTNTGAFF. The DNA of the CDR3 is TGTGCCAGCAGCTTAGCTCGAACGAACACTGGAGCTTTCTTT.